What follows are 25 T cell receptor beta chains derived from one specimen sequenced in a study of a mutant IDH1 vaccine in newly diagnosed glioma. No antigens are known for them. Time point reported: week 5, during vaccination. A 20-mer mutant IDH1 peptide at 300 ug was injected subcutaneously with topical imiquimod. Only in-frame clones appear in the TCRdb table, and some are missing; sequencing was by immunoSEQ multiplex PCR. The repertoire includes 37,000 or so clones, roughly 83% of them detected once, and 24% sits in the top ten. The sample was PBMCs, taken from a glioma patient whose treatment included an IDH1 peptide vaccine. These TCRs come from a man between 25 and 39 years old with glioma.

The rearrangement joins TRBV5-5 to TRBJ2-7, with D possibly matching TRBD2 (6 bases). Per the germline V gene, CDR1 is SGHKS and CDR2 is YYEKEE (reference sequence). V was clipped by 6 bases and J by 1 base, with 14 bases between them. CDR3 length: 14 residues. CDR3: CASNRAGSSYEQYF. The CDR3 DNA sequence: TGTGCCAGCAACCGGGCGGGAAGTTCCTACGAGCAGTACTTC.

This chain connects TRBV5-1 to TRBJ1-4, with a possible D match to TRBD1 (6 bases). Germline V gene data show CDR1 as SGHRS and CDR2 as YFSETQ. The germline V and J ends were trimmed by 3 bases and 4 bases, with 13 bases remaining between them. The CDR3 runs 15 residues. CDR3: CASSSGDRFNEKLFF. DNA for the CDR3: TGCGCCAGCAGCTCCGGTGACAGGTTTAATGAAAAACTGTTTTTT. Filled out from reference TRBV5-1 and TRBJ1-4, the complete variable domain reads KAGVTQTPRYLIKTRGQQVTLSCSPISGHRSVSWYQQTPGQGLQFLFEYFSETQRNKGNFPGRFSGRQFSNSRSEMNVSTLELGDSALYLCASSSGDRFNEKLFFGSGTQLSVL.

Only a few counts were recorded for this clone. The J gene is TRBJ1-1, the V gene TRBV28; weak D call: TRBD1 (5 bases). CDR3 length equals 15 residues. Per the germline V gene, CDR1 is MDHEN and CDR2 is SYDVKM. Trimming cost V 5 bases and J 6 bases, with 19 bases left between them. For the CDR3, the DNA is TGTGCCAGCAGTATCCCTACGGGGGGGGACGCTGAAGCTTTCTTT. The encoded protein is CASSIPTGGDAEAFF.

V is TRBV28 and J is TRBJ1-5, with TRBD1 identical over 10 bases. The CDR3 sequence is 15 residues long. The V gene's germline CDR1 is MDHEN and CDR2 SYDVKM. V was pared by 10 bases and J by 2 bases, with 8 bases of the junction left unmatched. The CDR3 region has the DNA TGTGCCACCGACAGGGGGCGCGGAGGCAATCAGCCCCAGCATTTT. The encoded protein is CATDRGRGGNQPQHF.

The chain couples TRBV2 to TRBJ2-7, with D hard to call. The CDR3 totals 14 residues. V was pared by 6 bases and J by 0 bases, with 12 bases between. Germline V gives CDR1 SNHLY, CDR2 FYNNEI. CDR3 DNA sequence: TGTGCCAGCAGCACCCGTAGGAGCTCCTACGAGCAGTACTTC. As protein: CASSTRRSSYEQYF.

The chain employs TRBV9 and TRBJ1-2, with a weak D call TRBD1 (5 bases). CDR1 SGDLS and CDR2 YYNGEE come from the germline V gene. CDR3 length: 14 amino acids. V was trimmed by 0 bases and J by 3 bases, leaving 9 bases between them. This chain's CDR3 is CASSVAGTDYGYTF. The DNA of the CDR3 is TGTGCCAGCAGCGTAGCTGGGACGGACTATGGCTACACCTTC.

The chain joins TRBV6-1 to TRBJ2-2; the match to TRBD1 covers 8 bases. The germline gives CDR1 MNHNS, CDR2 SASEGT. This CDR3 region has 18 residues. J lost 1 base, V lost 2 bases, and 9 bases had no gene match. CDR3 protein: CASSERANRGVNTGELFF. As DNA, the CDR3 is TGTGCCAGCAGTGAAAGGGCGAACAGGGGGGTGAACACCGGGGAGCTGTTTTTT.

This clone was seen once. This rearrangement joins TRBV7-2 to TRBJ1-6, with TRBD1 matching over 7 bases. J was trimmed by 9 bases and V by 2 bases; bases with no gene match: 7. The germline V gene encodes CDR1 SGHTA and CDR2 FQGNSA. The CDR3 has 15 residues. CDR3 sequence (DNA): TGTGCCAGCAGCTTAAGGGGGCTTATACCTTCACCCCTCCACTTT. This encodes CASSLRGLIPSPLHF.

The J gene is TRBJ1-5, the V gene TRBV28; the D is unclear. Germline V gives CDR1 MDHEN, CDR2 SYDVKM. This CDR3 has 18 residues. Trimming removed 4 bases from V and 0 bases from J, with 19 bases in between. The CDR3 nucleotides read TGTGCCAGCAGTTGGCCCTCTTTCGGAGACGATAGCAATCAGCCCCAGCATTTT. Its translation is CASSWPSFGDDSNQPQHF.

CDR3 loop: CASREYRDSEAFF. The CDR3 DNA is TGTGCCAGCAGGGAATACAGGGACAGTGAAGCTTTCTTT. The V and J genes are TRBV7-2 and TRBJ1-1; 7 nucleotides match TRBD1. The CDR3 has 13 residues. CDR1 is SGHTA, CDR2 FQGNSA, per germline. V was clipped by 6 bases and J by 7 bases; unmatched bases: 8.

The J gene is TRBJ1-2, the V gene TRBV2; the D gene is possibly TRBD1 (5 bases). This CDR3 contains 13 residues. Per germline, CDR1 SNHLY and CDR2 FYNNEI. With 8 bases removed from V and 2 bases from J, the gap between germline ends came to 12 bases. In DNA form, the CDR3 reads TGTGCCAGCCGACGGGGGGAAAACTATGGCTACACCTTC. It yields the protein CASRRGENYGYTF.

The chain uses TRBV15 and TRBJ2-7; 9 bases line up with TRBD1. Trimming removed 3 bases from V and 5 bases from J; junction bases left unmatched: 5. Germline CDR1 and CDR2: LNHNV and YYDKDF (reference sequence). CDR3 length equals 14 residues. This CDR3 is CATSRDRGGDEQYF. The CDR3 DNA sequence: TGTGCCACCAGCAGGGACAGGGGTGGCGACGAGCAGTACTTC.

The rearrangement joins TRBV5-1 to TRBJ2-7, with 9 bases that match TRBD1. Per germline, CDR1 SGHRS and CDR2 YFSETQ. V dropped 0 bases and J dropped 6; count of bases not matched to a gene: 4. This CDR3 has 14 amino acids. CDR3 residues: CASSLEQGALEQYF. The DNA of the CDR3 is TGCGCCAGCAGCTTGGAACAGGGGGCTCTCGAGCAGTACTTC.

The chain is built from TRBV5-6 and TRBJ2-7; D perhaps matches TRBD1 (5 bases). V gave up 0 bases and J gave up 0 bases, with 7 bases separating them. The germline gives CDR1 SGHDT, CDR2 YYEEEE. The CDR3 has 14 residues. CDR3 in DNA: TGTGCCAGCAGCTTGGACAGGCTCTCCTACGAGCAGTACTTC. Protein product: CASSLDRLSYEQYF.

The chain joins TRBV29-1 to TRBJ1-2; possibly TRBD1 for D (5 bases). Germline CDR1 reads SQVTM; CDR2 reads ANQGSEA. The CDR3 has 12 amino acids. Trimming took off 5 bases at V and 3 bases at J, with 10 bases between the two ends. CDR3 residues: CSVLAGHYGYTF. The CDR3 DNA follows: TGCAGCGTTCTCGCAGGGCACTATGGCTACACCTTC.

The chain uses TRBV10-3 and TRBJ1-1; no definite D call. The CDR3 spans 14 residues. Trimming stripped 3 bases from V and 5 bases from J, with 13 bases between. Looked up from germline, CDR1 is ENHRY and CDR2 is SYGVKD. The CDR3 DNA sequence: TGTGCCATCAGTGAAGACATCCGGCGGACTGAAGCTTTCTTT. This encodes CAISEDIRRTEAFF.

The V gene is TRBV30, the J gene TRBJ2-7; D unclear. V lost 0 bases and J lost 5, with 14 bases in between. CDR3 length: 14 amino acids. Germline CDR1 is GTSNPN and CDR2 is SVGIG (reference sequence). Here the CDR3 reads CAWSVRRSLHEQYF. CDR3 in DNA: TGTGCCTGGAGTGTACGCAGGAGTCTCCACGAGCAGTACTTC.

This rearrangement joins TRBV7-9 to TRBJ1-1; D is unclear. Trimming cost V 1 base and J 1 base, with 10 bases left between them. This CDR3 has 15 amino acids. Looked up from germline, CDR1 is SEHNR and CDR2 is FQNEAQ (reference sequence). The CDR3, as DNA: TGTGCCAGCAGCTTAGTGCGGATACAGAACACTGAAGCTTTCTTT. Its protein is CASSLVRIQNTEAFF.

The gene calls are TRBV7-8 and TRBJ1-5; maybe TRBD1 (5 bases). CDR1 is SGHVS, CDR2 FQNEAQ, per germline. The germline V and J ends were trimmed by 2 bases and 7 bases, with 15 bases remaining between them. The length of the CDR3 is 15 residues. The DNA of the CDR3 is TGTGCCAGCAGCTTAATTCGGGGCTACGGGCAGCCCCAGCATTTT. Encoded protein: CASSLIRGYGQPQHF.

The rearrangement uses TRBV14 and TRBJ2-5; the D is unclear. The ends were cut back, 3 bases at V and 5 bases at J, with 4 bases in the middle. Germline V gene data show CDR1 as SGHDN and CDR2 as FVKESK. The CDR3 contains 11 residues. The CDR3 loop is CASSQAETQYF. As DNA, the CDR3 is TGTGCCAGCAGCCAGGCGGAGACCCAGTACTTC.

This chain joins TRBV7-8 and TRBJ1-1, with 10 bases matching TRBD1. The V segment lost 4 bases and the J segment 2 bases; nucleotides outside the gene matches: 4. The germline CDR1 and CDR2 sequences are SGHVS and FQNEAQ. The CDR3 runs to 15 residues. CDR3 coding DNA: TGTGCCAGCAGCTGGGGGACAGGGGTAAACACTGAAGCTTTCTTT. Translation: CASSWGTGVNTEAFF. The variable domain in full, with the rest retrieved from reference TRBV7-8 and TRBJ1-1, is GAGVSQSPRYKVAKRGQDVALRCDPISGHVSLFWYQQALGQGPEFLTYFQNEAQLDKSGLPSDRFFAERPEGSVSTLKIQRTQQEDSAVYLCASSWGTGVNTEAFFGQGTRLTVV.

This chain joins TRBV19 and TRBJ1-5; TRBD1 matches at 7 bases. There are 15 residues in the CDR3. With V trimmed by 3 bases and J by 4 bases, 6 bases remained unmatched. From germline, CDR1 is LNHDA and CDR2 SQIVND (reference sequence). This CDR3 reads CASSIHTGVNQPQHF. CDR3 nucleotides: TGTGCCAGTAGTATTCACACAGGGGTGAATCAGCCCCAGCATTTT. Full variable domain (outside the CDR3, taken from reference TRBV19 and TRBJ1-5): DGGITQSPKYLFRKEGQNVTLSCEQNLNHDAMYWYRQDPGQGLRLIYYSQIVNDFQKGDIAEGYSVSREKKESFPLTVTSAQKNPTAFYLCASSIHTGVNQPQHFGDGTRLSIL.

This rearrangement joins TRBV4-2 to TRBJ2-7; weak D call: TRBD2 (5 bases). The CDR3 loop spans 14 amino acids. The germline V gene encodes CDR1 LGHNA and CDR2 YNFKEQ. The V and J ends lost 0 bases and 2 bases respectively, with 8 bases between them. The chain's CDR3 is CASSQDGITYEQYF. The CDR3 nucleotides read TGTGCCAGCAGCCAAGACGGGATCACCTACGAGCAGTACTTC.

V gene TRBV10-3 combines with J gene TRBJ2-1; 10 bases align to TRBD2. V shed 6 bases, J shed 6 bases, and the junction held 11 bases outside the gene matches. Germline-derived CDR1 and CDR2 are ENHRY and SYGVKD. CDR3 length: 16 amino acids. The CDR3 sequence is CAIRYSTGTSANEQFF. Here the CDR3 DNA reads TGTGCCATCAGGTACAGCACCGGGACTAGCGCCAATGAGCAGTTCTTC.

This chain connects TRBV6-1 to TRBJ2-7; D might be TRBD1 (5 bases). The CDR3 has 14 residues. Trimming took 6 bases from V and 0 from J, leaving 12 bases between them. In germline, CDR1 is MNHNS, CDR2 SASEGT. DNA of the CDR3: TGTGCCAGCAGAGAACAGGCTAGCTCCTACGAGCAGTACTTC. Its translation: CASREQASSYEQYF.